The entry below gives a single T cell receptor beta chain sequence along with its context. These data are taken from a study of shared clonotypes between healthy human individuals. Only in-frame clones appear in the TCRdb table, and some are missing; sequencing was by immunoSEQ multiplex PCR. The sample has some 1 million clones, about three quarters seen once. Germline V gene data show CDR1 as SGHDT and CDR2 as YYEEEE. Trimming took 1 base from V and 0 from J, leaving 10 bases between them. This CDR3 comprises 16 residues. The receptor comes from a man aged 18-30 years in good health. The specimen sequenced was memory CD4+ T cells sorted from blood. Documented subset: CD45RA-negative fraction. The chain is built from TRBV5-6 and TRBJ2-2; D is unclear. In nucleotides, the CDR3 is TGTGCCAGCAGCTTGTACGGGTTCGCGAACACCGGGGAGCTGTTTTTT. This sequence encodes CASSLYGFANTGELFF. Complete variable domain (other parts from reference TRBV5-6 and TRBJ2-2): DAGVTQSPTHLIKTRGQQVTLRCSPKSGHDTVSWYQQALGQGPQFIFQYYEEEERQRGNFPDRFSGHQFPNYSSELNVNALLLGDSALYLCASSLYGFANTGELFFGEGSRLTVL.